These 27 T cell receptor beta chains came from one sample sequenced in a study of CD4 T cells in relation to SARS-CoV-2 and coronaviruses. These receptors are not linked to any known antigen. Here immunoSEQ multiplex PCR was the method, and the copy in TCRdb shows in-frame clones only, minus some. The repertoire holds about 26,000 clones, with over 60% as singletons. CD4+ T cells from unexposed donors were obtained before the COVID-19 pandemic (2011-2018). Isolation of CD4+ T cells took place after less than twelve days in culture. The sequencing input was CD4+ T cells from PBMCs, cultured in vitro. These receptors were collected from a human donor in good health.

The rearrangement links TRBV5-1 to TRBJ2-3; perhaps TRBD2 as D (6 bases). Per the germline V gene, CDR1 is SGHRS and CDR2 is YFSETQ. V lost 5 bases and J 2 bases, leaving 15 bases between the germline ends. CDR3 length equals 15 residues. Written as DNA, the CDR3 is TGCGCCAGCAGTACTGGGGGGTCCGACACAGATACGCAGTATTTT. Its translation is CASSTGGSDTDTQYF.

The chain employs TRBV7-2 and TRBJ1-5, with 8 positions matching TRBD1. CDR1 is SGHTA, CDR2 FQGNSA, per germline. This CDR3 is built from 14 residues. Trimming removed 4 bases from V and 7 bases from J; junction bases left unmatched: 6. The CDR3 region is CASSSDRVGQPQHF. CDR3 bases: TGTGCCAGCAGCTCGGACAGGGTAGGACAGCCCCAGCATTTT.

This chain connects TRBV3-1 (or the pseudogene TRBV3-2) to TRBJ2-3; 9 bases map to TRBD1. The CDR3 has 14 amino acids. The junction had 8 bases not matched to a gene; V was cut back by 4 bases and J by 9 bases. CDR1 and CDR2 (germline): LGHDT, YNNKEL (reference sequence). CDR3 DNA: TGTGCCAGCAGCCCAGGACAGGGGTATGTGACGCAGTATTTT. Translation: CASSPGQGYVTQYF.

The V and J genes are TRBV4-1 and TRBJ1-2; D is uncertain. The V gene lost 0 bases and the J gene lost 4 bases, with 6 bases spanning the gap. Germline V gene sequence: CDR1 MGHRA, CDR2 YSYEKL. The CDR3 is 13 amino acids. CDR3 loop: CASSQDGSYGYTF. The CDR3 DNA is TGCGCCAGCAGCCAAGACGGTTCCTATGGCTACACCTTC.

The gene calls are TRBV28 and TRBJ2-5; 7 bases align to TRBD1. The CDR3 contains 14 residues. Germline V CDR1 and CDR2: MDHEN, SYDVKM. V shed 3 bases, J shed 3 bases, and the junction held 4 bases outside the gene matches. The CDR3 nucleotides are TGTGCCAGCAGTTTCTCCGGGACAGAAGAGACCCAGTACTTC. Its protein is CASSFSGTEETQYF.

The V and J genes are TRBV7-2 and TRBJ1-3; D unresolved. Per the germline V gene, CDR1 is SGHTA and CDR2 is FQGNSA. V dropped 1 base and J dropped 0 bases, with 13 bases sitting between them. This CDR3 spans 17 amino acids. The CDR3 coding sequence is TGTGCCAGCAGCTTAGATGTGGGGTCCAACTCTGGAAACACCATATATTTT. This codes for CASSLDVGSNSGNTIYF.

The J gene is TRBJ2-1, the V gene TRBV4-1; D gene ambiguous. Trimming pared 3 bases from V and 0 bases from J, leaving 15 bases between. Germline V gene data show CDR1 as MGHRA and CDR2 as YSYEKL. The CDR3 covers 17 residues. The chain's CDR3 is CASSQGPGRLSYNEQFF. CDR3 DNA: TGCGCCAGCAGCCAGGGCCCCGGACGTCTCTCCTACAATGAGCAGTTCTTC.

The chain links TRBV20-1 to TRBJ2-5; D remains unclear. This CDR3 spans 11 amino acids. Trimming took off 5 bases at V and 1 base at J, with 5 bases between the two ends. Germline CDR1 DFQATT, CDR2 SNEGSKA (reference sequence). Here the CDR3 reads CSAEAQETQYF. CDR3 coding DNA: TGCAGTGCTGAAGCCCAAGAGACCCAGTACTTC.

The chain joins TRBV11-2 to TRBJ2-3; 7 bases agree with TRBD2. The CDR3 extends over 18 amino acids. Germline values: CDR1 SGHAT, CDR2 FQNNGV. With 4 bases clipped from V and 4 bases from J, the junction kept 17 bases outside the gene matches. The CDR3 is CASSWGELLREESDTQYF. As DNA, the CDR3 is TGTGCCAGCAGCTGGGGCGAGCTGCTACGGGAGGAATCAGATACGCAGTATTTT.

The gene calls are TRBV6-6 and TRBJ2-7, with 11 bases that match TRBD2. Germline CDR1 MNHNY, CDR2 SVGAGI (reference sequence). The V gene end was trimmed by 5 bases and the J gene end by 3 bases; junction bases not matched to a gene: 6. CDR3 length equals 15 residues. In nucleotides, the CDR3 is TGTGCCAGCAGTGCATCCGGGACTAGCGGCTACGAGCAGTACTTC. Translated: CASSASGTSGYEQYF.

This clone was detected only once. CDR3 nucleotide sequence: TGTGCCAGTAGACCGACAGGGTATGAGCAGTTCTTC. Translating gives CASRPTGYEQFF. The J gene is TRBJ2-1, the V gene TRBV19, with 7 bases that match TRBD1. V lost 6 bases, J lost 8 bases, and 4 bases stayed unmatched. Looked up from germline, CDR1 is LNHDA and CDR2 is SQIVND (reference sequence). This CDR3 spans 12 amino acids.

This clone was seen only a few times. J is TRBJ1-6 and V is TRBV12-5; D is unresolved. Germline V lookup: CDR1 LGHNT, CDR2 FRNRAP. The CDR3 is 13 residues long. With 1 base removed from V and 8 bases from J, the gap between germline ends came to 6 bases. The CDR3 region is CASGLDPHSPLHF. CDR3 bases: TGTGCTAGTGGTTTGGACCCCCATTCACCCCTCCACTTT. The complete variable domain, with remaining parts taken from reference TRBV12-5 and TRBJ1-6, reads DARVTQTPRHKVTEMGQEVTMRCQPILGHNTVFWYRQTMMQGLELLAYFRNRAPLDDSGMPKDRFSAEMPDATLATLKIQPSEPRDSAVYFCASGLDPHSPLHFGNGTRLTVT.

The chain links TRBV27 to TRBJ2-7, with 9 bases fitting TRBD1. Germline V CDR1 and CDR2: MNHEY, SMNVEV (reference sequence). V shed 4 bases, J shed 2 bases, and the junction held 9 bases outside the gene matches. CDR3 length equals 16 residues. The DNA of the CDR3 is TGTGCCAGCAGTTCTAGATATGGGACAGGGACCTACGAGCAGTACTTC. Translated: CASSSRYGTGTYEQYF.

The V and J genes are TRBV2 and TRBJ2-6; 9 bases line up with TRBD1. With 8 bases clipped from V and 2 bases from J, the junction kept 1 base outside the gene matches. The germline CDR1 and CDR2 sequences are SNHLY and FYNNEI. The CDR3 runs 14 residues. CDR3 amino acids: CASRDRAGANVLTF. CDR3 bases: TGTGCCAGCCGGGACAGGGCTGGGGCCAACGTCCTGACTTTC.

This chain joins TRBV14 and TRBJ2-3; D unclear. V gave up 4 bases and J gave up 0 bases, with 8 bases separating them. The CDR3 is made up of 14 amino acids. The germline gives CDR1 SGHDN, CDR2 FVKESK. Here the CDR3 DNA reads TGTGCCAGCAGCCGCTATGGGAGCACAGATACGCAGTATTTT. It translates to CASSRYGSTDTQYF.

This chain connects TRBV2 to TRBJ1-2; D remains ambiguous. V lost 7 bases, J lost 0 bases, and 9 bases lay in between. Germline CDR1 is SNHLY and CDR2 is FYNNEI. CDR3 length: 13 residues. This CDR3 is CASTETPNYGYTF. CDR3 coding DNA: TGTGCCAGCACCGAAACGCCTAACTATGGCTACACCTTC.

The chain employs TRBV5-8 and TRBJ1-6; TRBD1 matches 8 bases. CDR1 is SGHTS and CDR2 is YDEGEE in the germline V gene. This CDR3 is 15 amino acids long. Trimming took 3 bases from V and 7 from J; bases not matched to a gene: 6. Here the CDR3 reads CASSYGQGGNSPLHF. CDR3 coding DNA: TGTGCCAGCAGCTACGGACAGGGCGGCAATTCACCCCTCCACTTT.

This sequence joins TRBV4-3 and TRBJ2-1; 11 positions match TRBD2. Germline V CDR1 and CDR2: LGHNA, YSLEER. After removal of 2 bases from V and 7 bases from J, the junction contained 7 bases not matched to a gene. The CDR3 contains 16 residues. This CDR3 reads CASSQLPSGRPNEQFF. CDR3 coding DNA: TGCGCCAGCAGCCAACTCCCTAGCGGGAGGCCTAATGAGCAGTTCTTC.

The chain has TRBV6-5 and TRBJ1-2, with a weak D call TRBD1 (5 bases). The CDR3 runs to 12 residues. Trimming cost V 2 bases and J 8 bases, with 9 bases left between them. Per germline, CDR1 MNHEY and CDR2 SVGAGI. CDR3 nucleotide sequence: TGTGCCAGCAGTTACCAGGGTAACGGCTACACCTTC. This gives the protein CASSYQGNGYTF.

This chain uses TRBV7-2 with TRBJ2-5, with no clear D. Looked up from germline, CDR1 is SGHTA and CDR2 is FQGNSA. The CDR3 runs to 15 residues. Deletions cut 4 bases from V and 0 bases from J, with 12 bases between. The CDR3 bases are TGTGCCAGCAGCTCCCTTCCGCAGCACCAAGAGACCCAGTACTTC. This codes for CASSSLPQHQETQYF. Full variable domain (remainder filled in from reference TRBV7-2 and TRBJ2-5): GAGVSQSPSNKVTEKGKDVELRCDPISGHTALYWYRQSLGQGLEFLIYFQGNSAPDKSGLPSDRFSAERTGGSVSTLTIQRTQQEDSAVYLCASSSLPQHQETQYFGPGTRLLVL.

The chain recombines TRBV5-1 with TRBJ1-5; D remains unclear. The germline V gene has CDR1 SGHRS and CDR2 YFSETQ. The CDR3 loop spans 16 amino acids. Trimming cost V 0 bases and J 0 bases, with 10 bases left between them. In nucleotides, the CDR3 is TGCGCCAGCAGCTTGGGTACATTTCATAGCAATCAGCCCCAGCATTTT. It specifies CASSLGTFHSNQPQHF.

The V gene is TRBV4-1, the J gene TRBJ2-3, with 11 bases fitting TRBD2. The CDR3 spans 15 residues. Germline lookup yields CDR1 MGHRA and CDR2 YSYEKL. J gave up 4 bases and V 1 base, and 1 base lay outside the gene matches. CDR3 protein: CASSQGLAGSDTQYF. The DNA of the CDR3 is TGCGCCAGCAGCCAAGGACTAGCGGGGTCAGATACGCAGTATTTT.

This clone came up once. V gene TRBV29-1 combines with J gene TRBJ2-1; TRBD2 aligns across 12 bases. This CDR3 has 15 residues. The germline CDR1 and CDR2 sequences are SQVTM and ANQGSEA. After removal of 7 bases from V and 1 base from J, the junction contained 5 bases not matched to a gene. In nucleotides, the CDR3 is TGCAGCGATAGACTAGCGGGAGAATCCTACAATGAGCAGTTCTTC. Residues: CSDRLAGESYNEQFF.

The chain carries TRBV4-2 and TRBJ1-2, with 7 bases aligning to TRBD1. The ends lost 3 bases at V and 10 bases at J; junction bases unmatched: 5. Germline CDR1 is LGHNA and CDR2 is YNFKEQ. The CDR3 sequence is 12 residues long. CDR3 region: CASSQTGTDYTF. The CDR3 DNA reads as TGTGCCAGCAGCCAGACCGGGACAGACTACACCTTC.

The chain is built from TRBV30 and TRBJ1-6, with D unclear. CDR1 is GTSNPN and CDR2 is SVGIG in the germline V gene (reference sequence). The CDR3 is made up of 14 amino acids. V lost 0 bases and J lost 5, with 8 bases in between. The CDR3 coding sequence is TGTGCCTGGAGTGTACGTCCGGATAATTCACCCCTCCACTTT. It translates to CAWSVRPDNSPLHF.

This chain uses TRBV18 with TRBJ2-5; 9 bases fit TRBD2. V was clipped by 2 bases and J by 5 bases; unmatched bases: 6. Germline values: CDR1 KGHSH, CDR2 LQKENI. CDR3 length equals 15 residues. The CDR3 here is CASSPAGGPVETQYF. CDR3 sequence (DNA): TGTGCCAGCTCACCAGCGGGGGGGCCGGTGGAGACCCAGTACTTC.

The rearrangement joins TRBV7-8 to TRBJ1-5; D possibly corresponds to TRBD1 (5 bases). The V gene's germline CDR1 is SGHVS and CDR2 FQNEAQ. This CDR3 contains 17 residues. V lost 1 base, J lost 2 bases, and 15 bases lay in between. The CDR3 DNA is TGTGCCAGCAGCTTAGGTTTTAGGGGCGGGCGCAATCAGCCCCAGCATTTT. The encoded protein is CASSLGFRGGRNQPQHF. The whole variable domain, remainder taken from reference TRBV7-8 and TRBJ1-5, is GAGVSQSPRYKVAKRGQDVALRCDPISGHVSLFWYQQALGQGPEFLTYFQNEAQLDKSGLPSDRFFAERPEGSVSTLKIQRTQQEDSAVYLCASSLGFRGGRNQPQHFGDGTRLSIL.